A single sample is the source of the 30 T cell receptor beta chains below, sequenced in a study of memory CD4+ T cells and cytomegalovirus serostatus (dated by TCRdb to about 2019). To prepare the library, the immunoSEQ multiplex PCR assay was applied. TCRdb provides this immuneACCESS table in a form limited to in-frame rearrangements. Some clones are lacking; in checked studies, under half of them reflect an unresolved V gene, and why the rest are absent is not known. The sample table shows about 47,000 clones, and 70% to 75% are seen once. Clones ranked in the top ten supply 0.9% to 1.5% of the sample. A FACSAria II was used to sort memory CD4+ T cells, defined as single viable CD3+CD4+CD8-CD45RO+ cells. Sequencing was done on a sample of memory CD4+ T cells from blood. The receptors were gathered from an adult in good health and CMV-seropositive.

This clone was detected ten times or more. The chain carries TRBV2 and TRBJ2-7; 7 bases fit TRBD1. Trimming removed 7 bases from V and 2 bases from J; junction bases left unmatched: 8. Per the germline V gene, CDR1 is SNHLY and CDR2 is FYNNEI. The CDR3 length is 14 residues. This CDR3 reads CASTRDSGAYEQYF. CDR3 sequence (DNA): TGTGCCAGCACCCGGGACAGTGGAGCCTACGAGCAGTACTTC.

The CDR3 DNA sequence: TGTGCCAGCAGCTTCACTAAGGACGGGGAGCTGTTTTTT. This translates into CASSFTKDGELFF. This rearrangement joins TRBV7-9 to TRBJ2-2; D is uncertain. This CDR3 region has 13 residues. The germline gives CDR1 SEHNR, CDR2 FQNEAQ (reference sequence). The ends were cut back, 3 bases at V and 7 bases at J, with 9 bases in the middle.

The chain combines TRBV21-1 with TRBJ2-7; the table's D call, TRBD2, has no DNA check behind it. TRBV21-1 is reported as a pseudogene. The CDR3 is 11 amino acids. CDR3 residues: CASSFVYEQYF. For the CDR3, the DNA is TGTGCCAGCAGCTTCGTCTACGAGCAGTACTTC.

The rearrangement joins TRBV11-1 to TRBJ2-3; D might be TRBD2 (5 bases). Looked up from germline, CDR1 is SGHAT and CDR2 is FQDESV (reference sequence). The V end was cut by 2 bases, the J end by 1 base, with 10 bases between. The CDR3 sequence is 15 residues long. Here the CDR3 DNA reads TGTGCCAGCAGCTTACTGTCCGGGGGCACAGATACGCAGTATTTT. As protein: CASSLLSGGTDTQYF.

V usage is TRBV5-8 and J usage is TRBJ1-6, with 9 bases matching TRBD1. Trimming removed 7 bases from V and 7 bases from J; junction bases left unmatched: 6. The length of the CDR3 is 14 residues. The V gene's germline CDR1 is SGHTS and CDR2 YDEGEE. As DNA, the CDR3 is TGTGCCAGCGGGCGAACAGGGGGCAATTCACCCCTCCACTTT. Translation gives CASGRTGGNSPLHF.

In its sample, this clone was seen once. The chain is built from TRBV9 and TRBJ1-6; a possible D gene is TRBD1 (5 bases). Trimming left V 3 bases short and J 10 bases short, with 14 bases between. CDR3 length equals 14 residues. Germline CDR1 reads SGDLS; CDR2 reads YYNGEE. The CDR3 nucleotides read TGTGCCAGCAGCGACGGGACGGGTGAATCACCCCTCCACTTT. Translated: CASSDGTGESPLHF.

The V gene is TRBV5-1, the J gene TRBJ2-2; unclear D gene. The CDR3 runs to 14 residues. V lost 1 base and J lost 3, with 7 bases in between. CDR1 is SGHRS, CDR2 YFSETQ, per germline. CDR3 bases: TGCGCCAGCAGCTTGCAACAGCACACCGGGGAGCTGTTTTTT. Amino acids: CASSLQQHTGELFF.

The CDR3 nucleotides are TGTGCCAGCAGTCGTGGGGAGACGTGGGATCAGCCCCAGCATTTT. Its protein product is CASSRGETWDQPQHF. The chain employs TRBV28 and TRBJ1-5; D not resolved. This CDR3 is 15 amino acids long. Germline V gene data show CDR1 as MDHEN and CDR2 as SYDVKM. V gave up 5 bases and J gave up 5 bases, with 16 bases separating them.

The chain has TRBV28 and TRBJ2-6; the D is unclear. Looked up from germline, CDR1 is MDHEN and CDR2 is SYDVKM. The CDR3 runs to 16 residues. V lost 6 bases, J lost 0 bases, and 12 bases lay in between. The CDR3: CASRAERYSGANVLTF. CDR3 coding DNA: TGTGCCAGCAGGGCGGAACGGTACTCTGGGGCCAACGTCCTGACTTTC.

This sequence joins TRBV5-1 and TRBJ2-1, with TRBD2 matching 8 bases. The CDR3 has 14 amino acids. Germline V gene data show CDR1 as SGHRS and CDR2 as YFSETQ. V was clipped by 4 bases and J by 8 bases; unmatched bases: 8. CDR3 bases: TGCGCCAGCAGCCTGAATAGCGGGGTGGATGAGCAGTTCTTC. Residues: CASSLNSGVDEQFF.

This clone came up once. The chain uses TRBV29-1 and TRBJ2-3; 10 bases are a match to TRBD1. Losses at the gene ends were 6 bases for V and 2 bases for J; bases not matched to a gene: 5. CDR1 SQVTM and CDR2 ANQGSEA come from the germline V gene. The CDR3 length is 14 residues. CDR3 DNA sequence: TGCAGCGTGGCCGGGACAGGGGTCACAGATACGCAGTATTTT. Protein product: CSVAGTGVTDTQYF.

Judged by abundance, this clone is medium-sized. The gene calls are TRBV5-4 and TRBJ2-2; 10 bases are a match to TRBD2. J lost 4 bases, V lost 1 base, and 4 bases had no gene match. This CDR3 spans 16 amino acids. CDR1 is SGHNT and CDR2 is YYREEE in the germline V gene (reference sequence). The CDR3 DNA reads as TGTGCCAGCAGCTTGCCCCCTAGCGGGGGCACCGGGGAGCTGTTTTTT. This codes for CASSLPPSGGTGELFF. Based on the CDR3 plus reference TRBV5-4 and TRBJ2-2, the full variable domain is ETGVTQSPTHLIKTRGQQVTLRCSSQSGHNTVSWYQQALGQGPQFIFQYYREEENGRGNFPPRFSGLQFPNYSSELNVNALELDDSALYLCASSLPPSGGTGELFFGEGSRLTVL.

The chain is built from TRBV19 and TRBJ1-3, with 7 bases matching TRBD1. V gave up 5 bases and J gave up 0 bases; unmatched junction bases: 10. Germline loops: CDR1 LNHDA, CDR2 SQIVND (reference sequence). The CDR3 loop spans 17 amino acids. CDR3 amino acids: CASSDLLNRGSGNTIYF. The CDR3 region has the DNA TGTGCCAGTAGTGATCTCCTAAACAGGGGCTCTGGAAACACCATATATTTT. Supplemented by reference TRBV19 and TRBJ1-3, the full variable domain reads DGGITQSPKYLFRKEGQNVTLSCEQNLNHDAMYWYRQDPGQGLRLIYYSQIVNDFQKGDIAEGYSVSREKKESFPLTVTSAQKNPTAFYLCASSDLLNRGSGNTIYFGEGSWLTVV.

The J gene is TRBJ1-1, the V gene TRBV25-1; TRBD1 is a possible D gene (5 bases). Trimming took off 0 bases at V and 0 bases at J, with 14 bases between the two ends. The length of the CDR3 is 17 residues. Germline V gene lookup returns CDR1 MGHDK and CDR2 SYGVNS. In DNA, the CDR3 is TGTGCCAGCAGTGAATATCCCGGGGGACTTGTGAACACTGAAGCTTTCTTT. It is translated as CASSEYPGGLVNTEAFF.

This clone rates as medium-sized. This chain links TRBV5-1 with TRBJ1-2; 12 bases fit TRBD1. This CDR3 has 15 amino acids. Germline-derived CDR1 and CDR2 are SGHRS and YFSETQ. V lost 4 bases and J lost 8; bases outside the gene matches: 9. The CDR3 here is CASSADPGTGGGYTF. CDR3 DNA: TGCGCCAGCAGCGCAGACCCCGGGACAGGGGGCGGCTACACCTTC.

The chain uses TRBV5-4 and TRBJ2-7; TRBD2 aligns across 9 bases. J was trimmed by 3 bases and V by 1 base; bases with no gene match: 5. This CDR3 is 15 amino acids long. The germline V gene encodes CDR1 SGHNT and CDR2 YYREEE (reference sequence). This CDR3 is CASSLKAGGSYEQYF. The CDR3 coding sequence is TGTGCCAGCAGCTTGAAGGCGGGGGGGAGCTACGAGCAGTACTTC.

The rearrangement links TRBV7-2 to TRBJ1-4; D uncertain. In germline, CDR1 is SGHTA, CDR2 FQGNSA. The V end lost 5 bases, the J end lost 8 bases, and 6 bases lay between the germline ends. This CDR3 region has 11 residues. The CDR3 nucleotides are TGTGCCAGCAGCCGAGACGAAAAACTGTTTTTT. Translated: CASSRDEKLFF.

The chain joins TRBV7-8 to TRBJ2-7; TRBD2 aligns across 10 bases. Germline loops: CDR1 SGHVS, CDR2 FQNEAQ. The J segment lost 3 bases and the V segment lost 1 base, leaving 6 bases of the junction unmatched. This CDR3 contains 16 residues. The CDR3 DNA is TGTGCCAGCAGCTTAGTCCGGCCTAGCGGGGGCTACGAGCAGTACTTC. It codes for CASSLVRPSGGYEQYF.

The V gene is TRBV5-6, the J gene TRBJ1-2; the D gene is possibly TRBD1 (5 bases). The CDR3 consists of 14 residues. Trimming cost V 0 bases and J 4 bases, with 10 bases left between them. Germline V gene lookup returns CDR1 SGHDT and CDR2 YYEEEE. CDR3 in amino acids: CASSLGGRSYGYTF. CDR3 sequence (DNA): TGTGCCAGCAGCTTGGGGGGACGCAGCTATGGCTACACCTTC.

The chain employs TRBV25-1 and TRBJ1-2; 11 bases fit TRBD1. V shed 2 bases and J 8 bases; nucleotides not matched to a gene: 1. Germline CDR1 is MGHDK and CDR2 is SYGVNS. The length of the CDR3 is 13 residues. This CDR3 is CASSEGTGGGYTF. In nucleotides, the CDR3 is TGTGCCAGCAGTGAAGGGACAGGGGGAGGCTACACCTTC.

The chain recombines TRBV5-1 with TRBJ2-6; a weak D match, TRBD1 (5 bases). CDR3 length: 16 amino acids. Germline CDR1 SGHRS, CDR2 YFSETQ. Trimming took off 3 bases at V and 4 bases at J, with 14 bases between the two ends. In nucleotides, the CDR3 is TGCGCCAGCAGCTATGAAAGGGGTTCCGGGGCCAACGTCCTGACTTTC. Amino acids: CASSYERGSGANVLTF.

This clone was counted only a few times. The chain has TRBV11-2 and TRBJ1-4; D gene uncertain. Germline assignment: CDR1 SGHAT and CDR2 FQNNGV. V dropped 5 bases and J dropped 2 bases, with 15 bases sitting between them. The CDR3 spans 16 residues. Written as DNA, the CDR3 is TGTGCCAGCAGCCCCGACGGGGAGGCCACTAATGAAAAACTGTTTTTT. This encodes CASSPDGEATNEKLFF.

This chain connects TRBV6-6 to TRBJ2-3, with D maybe TRBD1 (5 bases). The V end lost 7 bases, the J end lost 1 base, and 12 bases lay between the germline ends. The CDR3 sequence is 14 residues long. Germline V gives CDR1 MNHNY, CDR2 SVGAGI (reference sequence). CDR3 amino acids: CASTYRHGTDTQYF. In nucleotides, the CDR3 is TGTGCCAGCACCTACAGGCATGGCACAGATACGCAGTATTTT.

This clone was seen a few times. CDR3 DNA: TGTGCCAGCAGCCCCCGCCCCCGTCTTGCAACTAATGAAAAACTGTTTTTT. Translating it yields CASSPRPRLATNEKLFF. The chain joins TRBV5-4 to TRBJ1-4; D unclear. The V and J ends lost 4 bases and 0 bases respectively, with 16 bases between them. CDR3 size: 17 residues. Germline CDR1 and CDR2: SGHNT and YYREEE (reference sequence).

This chain joins TRBV2 and TRBJ2-1; perhaps D is TRBD1 or TRBD2 (5 bases each). The CDR3 is made up of 15 amino acids. Per the germline V gene, CDR1 is SNHLY and CDR2 is FYNNEI. V was trimmed by 4 bases and J by 2 bases, leaving 12 bases between them. The DNA for the CDR3 is TGTGCCAGCAGTGCCCGGGACCCCCCCTACAATGAGCAGTTCTTC. Its translation: CASSARDPPYNEQFF.

The chain joins TRBV4-1 to TRBJ2-1; the match to TRBD2 covers 8 bases. CDR1 is MGHRA and CDR2 is YSYEKL in the germline V gene. Trimming at V came to 4 bases and at J to 6 bases, leaving 8 bases not matched to a gene. CDR3 length: 15 residues. Here the CDR3 reads CASSLPGGMGNEQFF. The CDR3 DNA is TGCGCCAGCAGCCTTCCGGGGGGGATGGGCAATGAGCAGTTCTTC.

This clone showed up just a few times. The rearrangement joins TRBV10-3 to TRBJ1-2, with D possibly TRBD1 on 5 matching bases. V was clipped by 3 bases and J by 7 bases, with 9 bases between them. Looked up from germline, CDR1 is ENHRY and CDR2 is SYGVKD. There are 12 residues in the CDR3. CDR3 in DNA: TGTGCCATCAGTGACCGGGGGTTTGGCTACACCTTC. This encodes CAISDRGFGYTF.

The V and J genes are TRBV18 and TRBJ2-6; 8 bases line up with TRBD1. Germline V lookup: CDR1 KGHSH, CDR2 LQKENI. The trim removed 5 bases at V and 2 bases at J, leaving 11 bases unmatched. This CDR3 is 18 amino acids long. The CDR3 nucleotides are TGTGCCAGCTCAGAACAAACCCAGGGGGCGGCTGGGGCCAACGTCCTGACTTTC. This codes for CASSEQTQGAAGANVLTF.

The chain uses TRBV2 and TRBJ1-5; D gene ambiguous. In germline, CDR1 is SNHLY, CDR2 FYNNEI. V lost 7 bases and J lost 2, with 6 bases in between. This CDR3 has 12 residues. The CDR3 spells CASNVGNQPQHF. CDR3 in DNA: TGTGCCAGCAACGTTGGCAATCAGCCCCAGCATTTT.

The chain is built from TRBV6-1 and TRBJ2-2; 9 bases align to TRBD1. The CDR3 covers 17 residues. CDR1 is MNHNS and CDR2 is SASEGT in the germline V gene. V was clipped by 4 bases and J by 4 bases; unmatched bases: 10. The CDR3, as DNA: TGTGCCAGCAGTGCCCATGCGGGACAGGGTCGCACCGGGGAGCTGTTTTTT. Encoded protein: CASSAHAGQGRTGELFF.